The rows below give T cell receptor beta chains drawn from one sample of a study of OX40 agonist ivuxolimab in advanced cancers. The data were produced by immunoSEQ multiplex PCR, yet TCRdb's version contains in-frame clones alone and is incomplete. This sample yields approximately 29,000 clones, of which around 80% are seen a single time; over 12% belongs to the top ten. This specimen consisted of CD4+ or CD8+ T cells sorted from blood, obtained in a trial of the OX40 agonist ivuxolimab. Every receptor here comes from an adult with an advanced solid tumor such as melanoma, head and neck, liver or kidney cancer. Both conserved end residues are trimmed from each CDR3.

v_gene	j_gene	CDR3aa
TRBV11-2	TRBJ2-7	ASSLLARDYHEQY
TRBV9	TRBJ1-5	ASSPGRNLNQPQH
TRBV6-6	TRBJ2-7	ASSYGDRVAEQY
TRBV9	TRBJ2-1	ASSVGRGGHYNEQF
TRBV27	TRBJ2-7	ASSLMGELTYEQY
TRBV2	TRBJ1-1	ARGDFNTEAF
TRBV6-5	TRBJ2-7	ASSYNTGQRSYEQY
TRBV6-1	TRBJ1-4	ASSDQPTGGKLF
TRBV13	TRBJ2-6	ASSSTGFGGQGAGANVLT
TRBV19	TRBJ2-1	ASAGRNEQF
TRBV6-5	TRBJ1-2	ASSYSRQTGYT
TRBV19	TRBJ1-5	ASSINVWVAAGPYQPQH
TRBV11-2	TRBJ2-2	ASSFRDSFTGELF
TRBV6-4	TRBJ1-6	ASSDSAGSLH
TRBV4-1	TRBJ1-1	ASSQQPTPSTEAF
TRBV10-1	TRBJ1-1	ASSESGGGTEAF
TRBV15	-	ATSRGDRGHSYEQY
TRBV7-8	TRBJ1-4	ASSLAGGGFNEKLF
TRBV10-2	TRBJ1-5	ASKGGNQPQH
TRBV5-6	TRBJ1-1	TSSLDRTARRTEAF
TRBV18	TRBJ2-5	ASSPPEGAVQETQY
TRBV29-1	TRBJ1-3	SVKQGGTRSGNTIY
TRBV9	TRBJ1-5	AVGGREKPQH
TRBV5-1	TRBJ2-2	ASTSGQPNTGELF
TRBV2	TRBJ2-2	APGGDTGELF
TRBV10-3	TRBJ1-1	ATQKTGTEAF
TRBV6-1	TRBJ2-1	ASSEVWTDYNEQF
TRBV7-9	TRBJ1-2	ASSLALRGGRGYT
TRBV28	TRBJ1-1	ASSSTHDQGAF
TRBV6-5	TRBJ1-1	ASTFGNLAF
TRBV5-1	TRBJ2-1	ASSLELAGPVSYNEQF
TRBV7-5	TRBJ2-1	VRSWTSNEQF
TRBV7-7	TRBJ2-5	ASSLVDVGETQY
TRBV6-5	TRBJ2-3	ASRDRDRGTDTQY
TRBV6-6	TRBJ2-7	ASSDGGYEQY